These T cell receptor beta chains were read from a single sample in a study of T cell repertoires in ileal Crohn's disease. Profiled with immunoSEQ multiplex PCR; TCRdb holds only in-frame clones, not every one. The sample records 15,000 to 20,000 clones, about three quarters being singletons. The sample taken for sequencing was ileal tissue. The origin of the receptors is an adult with Crohn's disease. The CDR3 runs from the conserved cysteine through the conserved F or W. A D gene is named only where the DNA matches it firmly. Expanded clones are given a class, and other clones once, few, many or no size at all.

j_gene | v_gene | abundance | d_gene | CDR3nt | CDR3aa
TRBJ2-7 | TRBV11-2 | - | - | TGTGCCAGCAGCCCAGGATACGAGCAGTACTTC | CASSPGYEQYF
TRBJ1-5 | TRBV9 | - | TRBD1 | TGTGCCAGCAGCGGGACAGGGAACAATCAGCCCCAGCATTTT | CASSGTGNNQPQHF
TRBJ2-2 | TRBV6-5 | - | - | TGTGCCAGCAGTTTTATTGAGGGGACCGGGGAGCTGTTTTTT | CASSFIEGTGELFF
TRBJ2-1 | TRBV18 | - | TRBD2 | TGTGCCAGCTCACCACGGGGAAGCGGGGGCTTCAATGAGCAGTTCTTC | CASSPRGSGGFNEQFF
TRBJ1-6 | TRBV5-4 | medium-sized | TRBD1 | TGTGCCAGCAGCTTACTGGGACAGATTAATTCACCCCTCCACTTT | CASSLLGQINSPLHF
TRBJ1-2 | TRBV2 | - | TRBD1 | TGTGCCAGCAAGGACAGGGGGTATTATGGCTACACCTTC | CASKDRGYYGYTF
TRBJ2-3 | TRBV6-4 | - | - | TGTGCCAGCAGTGTCACTCGGGGAGATACGCAGTATTTT | CASSVTRGDTQYF
TRBJ2-7 | TRBV29-1 | - | TRBD2 | TGCAGCGTCTTAGGAACAGCGGGGGTCGGGGAGCAGTACTTC | CSVLGTAGVGEQYF
TRBJ2-1 | TRBV2 | - | TRBD2 | TGTGCCAGCAGGACTAGCGGGGGGAGGATCAATGAGCAGTTCTTC | CASRTSGGRINEQFF
TRBJ1-1 | TRBV5-6 | few | TRBD1 | TGTGCCAGCAGCTTACAGGGGTTGGGGGAAGCTTTCTTT | CASSLQGLGEAFF
TRBJ1-1 | TRBV29-1 | once | - | TGCAGCGTTGAAGCCTTCGGACAAGAAGCTTTCTTT | CSVEAFGQEAFF
TRBJ2-3 | TRBV6-5 | once | - | TGTGCCAGCAGTTACCGGGACGGATTCACAGATACGCAGTATTTT | CASSYRDGFTDTQYF
TRBJ2-1 | TRBV9 | - | TRBD2 | TGTGCCAGCAGCGTAACTACTAGCGGACCCCTTAGCTCCTACAATGAGCAGTTCTTC | CASSVTTSGPLSSYNEQFF
TRBJ2-5 | TRBV5-1 | - | TRBD1 | TGCGCCAGCAGGGACAACAGGGGAGAGACCCAGTACTTC | CASRDNRGETQYF
TRBJ2-3 | TRBV6-1 | - | - | TGTGCCAGCAGTGAAGAGGGCGCCGGTTCAGATACGCAGTATTTT | CASSEEGAGSDTQYF
TRBJ2-7 | TRBV6-1 | - | - | TGTGCCAGCAGTGAACGGGAACAAACCTACGAGCAGTACTTC | CASSEREQTYEQYF
TRBJ2-2 | TRBV7-2 | - | - | TGTGCCAGCAGCTTAGCGGGACGGACGGCCGGGGAGCTGTTTTTT | CASSLAGRTAGELFF
TRBJ2-7 | TRBV4-3 | - | TRBD2 | TGCGCCAGCTCGGAGGGGAAGACTAGCGGGAGTTCCTACGAGCAGTACTTC | CASSEGKTSGSSYEQYF
TRBJ2-1 | TRBV6-1 | - | - | TGTGCCAGCAGTGAAGTAGGAGGGGGGTACAATGAGCAGTTCTTC | CASSEVGGGYNEQFF
TRBJ1-1 | TRBV5-1 | - | - | TGCGCCAGCAGCTTGGAGGGGTTGAACACTGAAGCTTTCTTT | CASSLEGLNTEAFF
TRBJ2-7 | TRBV13 | medium-sized | - | TGTGCCAGCAGCGGGACGGGGGACGCCTACGAGCAGTACTTC | CASSGTGDAYEQYF
TRBJ1-3 | TRBV23-1 | - | - | TGCGCCAGCGTGAGAATGATAACTTTCCCCTCTGGAAACACCATATATTTT | CASVRMITFPSGNTIYF
TRBJ2-2 | TRBV13 | - | TRBD1 | TGTGCCTCGTCCCCGTTGACAGGGGGATTCGCCGGGGAGCTGTTTTTT | CASSPLTGGFAGELFF
TRBJ2-3 | TRBV6-5 | - | TRBD2 | TGTGCCAGCAGCCACGCGTCGGGAGGGTTTGATACGCAGTATTTT | CASSHASGGFDTQYF
TRBJ1-2 | TRBV19 | - | - | TGTGCCAGTAGGATCGATAAACAGGCGTGGGGTGGCTACACCTTC | CASRIDKQAWGGYTF
TRBJ2-3 | TRBV28 | once | - | TGTGCCAGCAGTTTCGCGTCCGGGTACGGCACAGATACGCAGTATTTT | CASSFASGYGTDTQYF
TRBJ1-5 | TRBV7-8 | - | - | TGTGCCAGCAGCCCCTACCGGGAGCCGCCCTTTAATCAGCCCCAGCATTTT | CASSPYREPPFNQPQHF
TRBJ2-2 | TRBV27 | - | TRBD1 | TGTGCCAGCACCAACCCGGACAGGATGAACACCGGGGAGCTGTTTTTT | CASTNPDRMNTGELFF
TRBJ2-2 | TRBV28 | - | - | TGTGCCAGCAGCCGGGGGATACAAACCGGGGAGCTGTTTTTT | CASSRGIQTGELFF
TRBJ1-1 | TRBV5-4 | - | TRBD1 | TGTGCCAGCAGCTTTGGTGGTTCAGGGGGGCTGCAAAACACTGAAGCTTTCTTT | CASSFGGSGGLQNTEAFF
TRBJ2-5 | TRBV7-8 | - | TRBD1 | TGTGCCAGCAGCTTAAGGGACAGGGACGTGCTAGAGACCCAGTACTTC | CASSLRDRDVLETQYF
TRBJ2-7 | TRBV5-1 | - | - | TGCGCCAGCAGCTTTGGTTGGGGCAGTCCGACCTACGAGCAGTACTTC | CASSFGWGSPTYEQYF
TRBJ1-2 | TRBV19 | - | - | TGTGCCAGTAGTATAAAGGGGCTGTATGGCTACACCTTC | CASSIKGLYGYTF
TRBJ2-3 | TRBV5-1 | - | - | TGCGCCAGCAGCTCGTCGGGGAGTGGGGGGAGATGGCGAAATACGCAGTATTTT | CASSSSGSGGRWRNTQYF
TRBJ1-2 | TRBV27 | - | - | TGTGCCAGCAGTCCGGTGGGCCTCTATGGCTACACCTTC | CASSPVGLYGYTF
TRBJ2-7 | TRBV7-3 | medium-sized | TRBD2 | TGTGCCAGCAGCCCCGCGGGAGGCTCGGACGAGCAGTACTTC | CASSPAGGSDEQYF
TRBJ1-6 | TRBV7-2 | - | - | TGTGCCAGCAGCTTAGGTCCGGGAGTCGCTTCACCCCTCCACTTT | CASSLGPGVASPLHF
TRBJ2-5 | TRBV11-2 | - | - | TGTGCCAGCAGCCTTCCGACAGTTGTCACCCAGTACTTC | CASSLPTVVTQYF
TRBJ1-4 | TRBV5-1 | - | TRBD1 | TGCGCCAGCAGCTGGGGACAGGGTTCTAATGAAAAACTGTTTTTT | CASSWGQGSNEKLFF
TRBJ2-5 | TRBV19 | few | TRBD2 | TGTGCCAGTAGTCCGCCGACGCGGACTAGCGGGGGGAAAGAGACCCAGTACTTC | CASSPPTRTSGGKETQYF
TRBJ1-1 | TRBV5-1 | once | - | TGCGCCAGCAGCGGGTCCCAACCGGGCAACACTGAAGCTTTCTTT | CASSGSQPGNTEAFF
TRBJ2-7 | TRBV6-1 | - | TRBD2 | TGTGCCAGCGTCGCGGGAGACGCCTACGAGCAGTACTTC | CASVAGDAYEQYF
TRBJ2-7 | TRBV29-1 | - | TRBD2 | TGCAGCGTTGACTCGCCTAGCGGGAATCGCGAGCAGTACTTC | CSVDSPSGNREQYF
TRBJ2-7 | TRBV6-6 | - | - | TGTGCCAGCAGTTACCCCGGGTTGGGATACGAGCAGTACTTC | CASSYPGLGYEQYF
TRBJ1-1 | TRBV25-1 | - | TRBD1 | TGTGCCAGCAGTGAACTAAACAGGGGCGCTGAAGCTTTCTTT | CASSELNRGAEAFF
TRBJ2-1 | TRBV6-4 | - | TRBD2 | TGTGCCAGCAGAGAGACTAGCGGGGGACCTTACAATGAGCAGTTCTTC | CASRETSGGPYNEQFF
TRBJ2-1 | TRBV7-6 | medium-sized | TRBD2 | TGTGCCAGCAGCCTCCAAGTAGCGGGAGTAGTTTCCGTCGAGCAGTTCTTC | CASSLQVAGVVSVEQFF
TRBJ2-1 | TRBV9 | - | - | TGTGCCAGCAGCGGCGGACACCCCTCCTACAATGAGCAGTTCTTC | CASSGGHPSYNEQFF